This T cell receptor (beta chain) stems from a study of shared clonotypes between healthy human individuals. Study-wide findings and caveats: Naive subsets generally exceeded memory subsets in estimated richness.

Each subset's genomic DNA was split evenly across several immunoSEQ plates. Using 200 ng DNA, 30,000 or so T cell genomes, the sorted-subset replicate PCRs were run. Libraries were prepared by immunoSEQ multiplex PCR; TCRdb keeps only in-frame clonotypes and omits some of them. The top ten hold nearly 1.5% of the sample, which has about a million clones, 60% to 85% seen once. With regard to this clone: Its antigen is still unknown.

Germline V CDR1 and CDR2: LGHNA, YSLEER. Trimming took off 0 bases at V and 8 bases at J, with 16 bases between the two ends. This CDR3 has 15 residues. This TCR came from a young man in good health. The sample comprised memory CD4+ T cells sorted from blood. Subset defined: CD45RA-negative fraction. V is TRBV4-3 and J is TRBJ1-2, with D possibly being TRBD1 (6 bases). The CDR3 spells CASSQDFGGPWGYTF. CDR3 bases: TGCGCCAGCAGCCAAGATTTCGGGGGGCCGTGGGGCTACACCTTC.